These T cell receptor beta chains were read from a single sample in a study of CD8 T cells in Susac syndrome. TCRdb ran MiXCR on the immunoSEQ multiplex PCR reads and lists one entry per CDR3 protein. Counted here are fewer than 350,000 distinct CDR3 sequences, 70% to 90% occurring once; the ten biggest clones make up 0.2% to 0.25%. Sequencing was carried out using CD8+ T cells from PBMCs. The receptors stem from a human donor with multiple sclerosis. CDR3s include the opening cysteine and the closing phenylalanine or tryptophan. The order of the fields is V gene, J gene, D gene, clone size, CDR3 DNA, CDR3 protein. The D gene is left open where the match is weak. Size tells how often a clone was seen (once, few, many) or the class of an expanded clone, and some rows leave it out.

>TRBV20-1|TRBJ1-1|.|.
TGCAGTGTTATTACAGGTTACACTGAAGCTTTCTTT
CSVITGYTEAFF
>TRBV10-3|TRBJ2-7|TRBD1|.
TGTGCCATCAGTGAGGCCGGGACAGTCCTCTACGAGCAGTACTTC
CAISEAGTVLYEQYF
>TRBV20-1|TRBJ2-7|TRBD1|.
TGCAGTGCTAGGGGACAGGGGGAGAACGAGCAGTACTTC
CSARGQGENEQYF
>TRBV20-1|TRBJ2-7|.|.
TGCAGTGCTCGGTGGAGGGGACTTAGCTCCTACGAGCAGTACTTC
CSARWRGLSSYEQYF
>TRBV28|TRBJ2-7|.|.
TGTGCCAGCAGTATCCGGGATTACGAGCAGTACTTC
CASSIRDYEQYF
>TRBV10-3|TRBJ1-1|TRBD1|.
TGTGCCATCAGTGAGACAGGGGGGGCCACTGAAGCTTTCTTT
CAISETGGATEAFF
>TRBV9|TRBJ2-2|.|.
TGTGCCAGCAGCCAGTTTGGCGGCGGGACCGGGGAGCTGTTTTTT
CASSQFGGGTGELFF
>TRBV6-5|TRBJ1-2|TRBD1|.
TGTGCCAGCAGTCAAGGGACAGGAGCTAACTATGGCTACACCTTC
CASSQGTGANYGYTF
>TRBV7-6|TRBJ1-4|.|.
TGTGCCAGCAGCTTAACTCCGCAGAATGAAAAACTGTTTTTT
CASSLTPQNEKLFF
>TRBV4-3|TRBJ2-1|.|.
TGCGCCAGCAGCCCTAGGATGCCCTACAATGAGCAGTTCTTC
CASSPRMPYNEQFF
>TRBV27|TRBJ1-4|TRBD1|once
TGTGCCAGCAGCCCAGGGGGCGCTGAGGAAAAACTGTTTTTT
CASSPGGAEEKLFF
>TRBV14|TRBJ2-7|TRBD1|.
TGTGCCAGCAGCCAAGGCAGTCGGGACAGAGATTACGAGCAGTACTTC
CASSQGSRDRDYEQYF
>TRBV4-3|TRBJ2-1|.|.
TGCGCCAGCAGCCGAGTTTACGGGACACCCTACAATGAGCAGTTCTTC
CASSRVYGTPYNEQFF
>TRBV7-2|TRBJ1-2|.|.
TGTGCCAGCAGCCGGGAACAGGTCTCCTATGGCTACACCTTC
CASSREQVSYGYTF
>TRBV4-1|TRBJ1-1|.|.
TGCGCCAGCAGCCAAGACCCCGTGAACACTGAAGCTTTCTTT
CASSQDPVNTEAFF
>TRBV27|TRBJ2-7|.|.
TGTGCCAGCAGTTTATCCGCCAGGGGAAACGAGCAGTACTTC
CASSLSARGNEQYF
>TRBV7-9|TRBJ1-4|TRBD1|.
TGTGCCAGCAGCTTACCACAGGGGGCTGGTATTAATGAAAAACTGTTTTTT
CASSLPQGAGINEKLFF
>TRBV6-5|TRBJ2-1|.|.
TGTGCCAGCAGTTACGAGGACCCTTCGTACAATGAGCAGTTCTTC
CASSYEDPSYNEQFF
>TRBV7-9|TRBJ1-6|TRBD1|.
TGTGCCAGCAGCTTCGCAACAGGGGTCCCCAATTCACCCCTCCACTTT
CASSFATGVPNSPLHF
>TRBV28|TRBJ2-3|TRBD2|.
TGTGCCAGCAGTTCGAGACTAGCGGGAAGAACAGATACGCAGTATTTT
CASSSRLAGRTDTQYF
>TRBV4-2|TRBJ1-2|TRBD1|.
TGTGCCAGCAGCCAAGCGGGACAGGGGGAAGATGGCTACACCTTC
CASSQAGQGEDGYTF
>TRBV30|TRBJ2-1|TRBD2|.
TGTGCCTGGAGTTCACTCGGGGGGGTCTACAATGAGCAGTTCTTC
CAWSSLGGVYNEQFF
>TRBV5-6|TRBJ1-1|.|.
TGTGCCAGCAGCCCGGGGTTCGCCGGGCCAACAGTCCCCTTCTTT
CASSPGFAGPTVPFF
>TRBV7-8|TRBJ1-3|.|.
TGTGCCAGCAGCTTAGCGCGTACGACGGCCTCTGGAAACACCATATATTTT
CASSLARTTASGNTIYF
>TRBV6-5|TRBJ1-2|.|.
TGTGCCAGCAGTTACCTCTATCGCAGGGACGGCTATGGCTACACCTTC
CASSYLYRRDGYGYTF
>TRBV6-5|TRBJ1-1|.|.
TGTGCCAGCAGTCCCTCCGGGGATAACGCTTTCTTT
CASSPSGDNAFF
>TRBV9|TRBJ1-5|.|.
TGTGCCAGCAGCTCCTCGCCTGATCAGCCCCAGCATTTT
CASSSSPDQPQHF
>TRBV28|TRBJ2-6|.|.
TGTGCCAGCAGTTTTTGGGGGAGCTCTGGGGCCAACGTCCTGACTTTC
CASSFWGSSGANVLTF
>TRBV7-9|TRBJ2-7|.|.
TGTGCCAGCCACAGGGCGGGAGCTCACCACGAGCAGTACTTC
CASHRAGAHHEQYF
>TRBV20-1|TRBJ2-5|.|.
TGCAGTGCCCTCTCATATGAAGGGGCCCAAGAGACCCAGTACTTC
CSALSYEGAQETQYF
>TRBV20-1|TRBJ2-5|TRBD2|.
TGCAGTGCTAGAGATTTTTCAGGACTAGCGGGAGTAGAGACCCAGTACTTC
CSARDFSGLAGVETQYF
>TRBV30|TRBJ1-1|TRBD1|.
TGTGCCTGGAGAGTACAGGGGTGGGAAGCTTTCTTT
CAWRVQGWEAFF
>TRBV29-1|TRBJ2-1|TRBD2|.
TGCAGCGGTGTAGCGGGAGTGGGGAACAATGAGCAGTTCTTC
CSGVAGVGNNEQFF
>TRBV12-5|TRBJ1-4|TRBD1|.
TGTGCTGATGGACAGGTTTACGAAGGGGCAACTAATGAAAAACTGTTTTTT
CADGQVYEGATNEKLFF
>TRBV6-5|TRBJ2-1|.|.
TGTGCCAGCAGTAAATACAATGAGCAGTTCTTC
CASSKYNEQFF
>TRBV15|TRBJ2-1|TRBD1|.
TGTGCCACCAGCGGAGAGAGGGGGCCAGCCAATGAGCAGTTCTTC
CATSGERGPANEQFF
>TRBV28|TRBJ1-2|TRBD1|.
TGTGCCAGCAGTGTCGACAGGGAATTTAACTCCTTC
CASSVDREFNSF
>TRBV6-1|TRBJ1-2|TRBD1|.
TGTGCCAGCAGTCAGGGTTACGACAGGGCCCCTAACTATGGCTACACCTTC
CASSQGYDRAPNYGYTF
>TRBV20-1|TRBJ2-3|TRBD2|.
TGCAGTGCCCCGGGGGGAGTGAGAGATACGCAGTATTTT
CSAPGGVRDTQYF
>TRBV30|TRBJ2-3|.|once
TGTGCCTGGAGTGCCGTACGATCCACAGATACGCAGTATTTT
CAWSAVRSTDTQYF
>TRBV16|TRBJ2-7|TRBD2|.
TGTGCCAGCAGCCATTCACCTAGCGGTTACGAGCAGTACTTC
CASSHSPSGYEQYF
>TRBV4-3|TRBJ2-5|.|.
TGCGCCAGCAGCCAAGAGTGGCCTAGTCCTAGTAGGAAGACCCAGTACTTC
CASSQEWPSPSRKTQYF
>TRBV28|TRBJ2-7|.|.
TGTGCCAGCAGGACGTTGGGACGGCTCAACGAGCAGTACTTC
CASRTLGRLNEQYF
>TRBV7-9|TRBJ1-1|.|many
TGTGCCAGCAGCCCCGGACAGTCAAACACTGAAGCTTTCTTT
CASSPGQSNTEAFF
>TRBV5-6|TRBJ1-4|.|.
TGTGCCAGCAGCTTGCGGGCGGGAGGGACCAATGAAAAACTGTTTTTT
CASSLRAGGTNEKLFF
>TRBV19|TRBJ2-2|.|few
TGTGCCAGTAGTCGGTTCTGGGAAAGAGGTCCCGGGGAGCTGTTTTTT
CASSRFWERGPGELFF
>TRBV7-7|TRBJ2-1|.|.
TGTGCTAGCAGCTTGGAGATTCGGTCCTACAATGAGCAGTTCTTC
CASSLEIRSYNEQFF
>TRBV5-1|TRBJ2-1|.|few
TGCGCCAGCACCCTAGGAGGGGGTTACAATGAGCAGTTCTTC
CASTLGGGYNEQFF
>TRBV6-5|TRBJ2-3|.|once
TGTGCCAGCAGTTACTCTCGGGGAGATACGCAGTATTTT
CASSYSRGDTQYF
>TRBV7-2|TRBJ2-3|.|.
TGTGCCAGCAGCTCTCTTAGGGGTTCTGCAGATACGCAGTATTTT
CASSSLRGSADTQYF
>TRBV9|TRBJ2-3|.|.
TGTGCCAGCAGCGTAGAAGGAGGGGAGGGACACACAGATACGCAGTATTTT
CASSVEGGEGHTDTQYF
>TRBV4-3|TRBJ2-7|.|.
TGCGCCAGCAGCCAAGGGACAGTCCGGAACTACGAGCAGTACTTC
CASSQGTVRNYEQYF
>TRBV7-2|TRBJ2-2|TRBD1|.
TGTGCCTCCCGACAGGGGGCGAACACCGGGGAGCTGTTTTTT
CASRQGANTGELFF
>TRBV4-3|TRBJ1-2|.|.
TGCGCCAGCAGCCAAGGGCTACAACAGAACTATGGCTACACCTTC
CASSQGLQQNYGYTF
>TRBV7-7|TRBJ2-7|.|.
TGTGCCAGCAGCTTAGGTCGACCCCCCACCGAGCAGTACTTC
CASSLGRPPTEQYF
>TRBV4-2|TRBJ2-6|.|once
TGTGCCAGCAGCCAAGCGGACCGTATTTCAGGGGCCAACGTCCTGACTTTC
CASSQADRISGANVLTF
>TRBV30|TRBJ1-2|TRBD1|.
TGTGCCTGGGGGACAGGAAACTATGGCTACACCTTC
CAWGTGNYGYTF
>TRBV7-9|TRBJ2-1|.|once
TGTGCCAGCAGCCCTCGGATCTCCTACAATGAGCAGTTCTTC
CASSPRISYNEQFF
>TRBV6-5|TRBJ1-2|.|.
TGTGCCAGCAGTCTAACTCCAACCCCGAACTATGGCTACACCTTC
CASSLTPTPNYGYTF